The clone carrying this T cell receptor beta chain was counted only a few times. Living in roughly 23 US areas, the participants were between about 18 and 90 years of age. These data come from a study of blood T cell repertoires in COVID-19. CDR3 size: 14 residues. Assay: immunoSEQ multiplex PCR; the TCRdb copy retains only in-frame clones and omits some. The sample holds approximately 490,000 clones, approximately 90% seen once. V usage is TRBV21-1 and J usage is TRBJ2-2; whether TRBD2, the table's D call, matches the DNA was not checked. TRBV21-1 is marked as a pseudogene. This TCR was sampled from a woman in her sixties or seventies who had recovered from COVID-19. The source material was PBMCs or T cells enriched from blood (not recorded which). The CDR3 DNA sequence: TGTGCCAACTGTTGGAGATGGAACACCGGGGAGCTGTTTTTT. Encoded protein: CANCWRWNTGELFF.